Included here is one T cell receptor beta chain sequence, with context. This specimen belongs to a study of blood T cell repertoires in COVID-19. Study as a whole: Sample material is recorded as cDNA or gDNA derived from T cells, B-cell-depleted T cells, or PBMCs.

Participant age was roughly 18 to 90 years, and participants resided in fewer than 25 US areas. Grouping used clinical history reported by participants in a survey and questionnaire. This CDR3 has 15 residues. Trimming at V came to 1 base and at J to 9 bases, leaving 11 bases not matched to a gene. The V gene's germline CDR1 is SGHTA and CDR2 FQGNSA. Original handling: Amplifying reference gene primers gave estimates of nucleated cell counts. Repertoires were generated with immunoSEQ multiplex PCR, while TCRdb's copy carries only in-frame clones and drops some. The DNA gave D and trimming, while V, J and clone size come from that table. This sample yields approximately 390,000 clones, of which roughly 87% are seen a single time; 2% to 2.5% belongs to the top ten.

The source is a woman aged 40 to 49 with acute COVID-19. Source material: PBMCs or T cells enriched from blood (not recorded which). This rearrangement joins TRBV7-2 to TRBJ2-7, with 8 nucleotides matching TRBD1. CDR3 in DNA: TGTGCCAGCAGCTTAGTATCGGACAGGGAGAATTGGCAGTACTTC. Translating it yields CASSLVSDRENWQYF. Full variable domain (remainder filled in from reference TRBV7-2 and TRBJ2-7): GAGVSQSPSNKVTEKGKDVELRCDPISGHTALYWYRQSLGQGLEFLIYFQGNSAPDKSGLPSDRFSAERTGGSVSTLTIQRTQQEDSAVYLCASSLVSDRENWQYFGPGTRLTVT.